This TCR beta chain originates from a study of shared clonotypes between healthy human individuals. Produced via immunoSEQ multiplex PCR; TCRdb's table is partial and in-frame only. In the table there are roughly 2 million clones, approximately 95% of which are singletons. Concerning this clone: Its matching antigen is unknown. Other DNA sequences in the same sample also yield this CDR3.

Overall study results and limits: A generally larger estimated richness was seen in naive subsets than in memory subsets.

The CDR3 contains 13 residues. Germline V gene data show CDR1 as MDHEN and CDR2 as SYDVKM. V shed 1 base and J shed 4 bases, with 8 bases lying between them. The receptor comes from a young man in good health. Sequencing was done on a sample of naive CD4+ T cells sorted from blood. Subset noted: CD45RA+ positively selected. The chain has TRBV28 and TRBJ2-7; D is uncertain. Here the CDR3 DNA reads TGTGCCAGCAGTTTATCGGGTCCGTACGAGCAGTACTTC. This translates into CASSLSGPYEQYF.